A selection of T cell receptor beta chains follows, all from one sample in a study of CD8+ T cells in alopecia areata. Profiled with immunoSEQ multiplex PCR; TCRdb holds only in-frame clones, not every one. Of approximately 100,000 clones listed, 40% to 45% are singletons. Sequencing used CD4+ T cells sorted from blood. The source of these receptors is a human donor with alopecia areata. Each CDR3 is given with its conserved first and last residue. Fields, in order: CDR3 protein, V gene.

CDR3 protein: CASSAHNDEQYF
V gene: TRBV6-1

CDR3 protein: CSVHRQGFRGELFF
V gene: TRBV29-1

CDR3 protein: CASSFTGYEQYF
V gene: TRBV28

CDR3 protein: CAWSTPGTLTYGYTF
V gene: TRBV30

CDR3 protein: CASLGTGIRYLVEQYF
V gene: TRBV23-1

CDR3 protein: CASNTGELFF
V gene: TRBV9

CDR3 protein: CASRAGRSYEQYF
V gene: TRBV6-6

CDR3 protein: CAWSPLAGAYNEQFF
V gene: TRBV30

CDR3 protein: CASSLGDRGSEQYF
V gene: TRBV5-1

CDR3 protein: CASSSGQIQETQYF
V gene: TRBV7-2

CDR3 protein: CSVRAGWAGELFF
V gene: TRBV29-1

CDR3 protein: CASSRGTEETQYF
V gene: TRBV7-2

CDR3 protein: CSVSMGGNQGYTF
V gene: TRBV29-1

CDR3 protein: CASSNRKGETQYF
V gene: TRBV7-9

CDR3 protein: CASSLRQDGYTF
V gene: TRBV7-9

CDR3 protein: CSVDASGSWGTQYF
V gene: TRBV29-1

CDR3 protein: CAWSILTVNTEAFF
V gene: TRBV30

CDR3 protein: CASSFNSGSYEQYF
V gene: TRBV7-2

CDR3 protein: CATSRGGRASGRDSEQFF
V gene: TRBV15

CDR3 protein: CASSSGGYSGANVLTF
V gene: TRBV28

CDR3 protein: CSVALKTGSTEAFF
V gene: TRBV29-1

CDR3 protein: CASSLVGRGDYGYTF
V gene: TRBV5-6

CDR3 protein: CASSRGASGGTYEQYF
V gene: TRBV13